A selection of T cell receptor beta chains follows, all from one sample in a study of T cell responses to AZD1222 COVID-19 vaccine. Here immunoSEQ multiplex PCR was the method, and the copy in TCRdb shows in-frame clones only, minus some. The sample lists about 150,000 clones, roughly 90% occurring once. The source material was peripheral blood, sampled on day 0 of MenACWY control vaccination. The origin of the receptors is an adult in good health. Both conserved end residues are part of each CDR3. A D gene is named only where the DNA matches it firmly. Clone size appears in some rows only: once, few, many, or a class for an expanded clone.

j_gene | d_gene | v_gene | abundance | CDR3aa | CDR3nt
TRBJ1-2 | NA | TRBV3-1/TRBV3-2 | NA | CASSQGPPGKLFLYGYTF | TGTGCCAGCAGCCAAGGTCCCCCGGGCAAACTCTTCCTCTATGGCTACACCTTC
TRBJ1-1 | NA | TRBV9 | NA | CASSVPGNTEAFF | TGTGCCAGCAGCGTACCAGGGAACACTGAAGCTTTCTTT
TRBJ2-2 | TRBD1 | TRBV20-1 | NA | CSASRTGGTGELFF | TGCAGTGCTAGTCGGACAGGGGGCACCGGGGAGCTGTTTTTT
TRBJ1-3 | NA | TRBV6-5 | NA | CASSPDRFSGNTIYF | TGTGCCAGCAGTCCCGACAGGTTCTCTGGAAACACCATATATTTT
TRBJ1-2 | TRBD1 | TRBV4-2 | NA | CASSQARTGSGYTF | TGTGCCAGCAGCCAAGCGAGGACAGGAAGCGGCTACACCTTC
TRBJ1-2 | NA | TRBV19 | NA | CASSISNNYGYTF | TGTGCCAGTAGTATATCGAATAACTATGGCTACACCTTC
TRBJ2-7 | NA | TRBV12-3/TRBV12-4 | once | CASSSGAYEQYF | TGTGCCAGCAGCTCGGGAGCTTACGAGCAGTACTTC
TRBJ1-5 | NA | TRBV9 | NA | CASSVADNSNQPQHF | TGTGCCAGCAGCGTAGCAGATAATAGCAATCAGCCCCAGCATTTT
TRBJ2-7 | NA | TRBV5-4 | once | CASSSGTETYEQYF | TGTGCCAGCAGCTCGGGGACTGAAACCTACGAGCAGTACTTC
TRBJ1-1 | TRBD1 | TRBV9 | once | CASSPWGQGIETEAFF | TGTGCCAGCAGCCCTTGGGGACAGGGAATCGAAACTGAAGCTTTCTTT
TRBJ2-3 | NA | TRBV18 | NA | CASSPPTGTDTQYF | TGTGCCAGCTCACCACCGACGGGAACAGATACGCAGTATTTT
TRBJ1-2 | TRBD1 | TRBV10-3 | NA | CAATRDRIDYGYTF | TGTGCCGCAACCCGGGACAGGATAGACTATGGCTACACCTTC
TRBJ1-2 | NA | TRBV5-8 | few | CASSFSNYGYTF | TGTGCCAGCAGCTTCTCCAACTATGGCTACACCTTC
TRBJ2-1 | TRBD2 | TRBV24-1 | NA | CATSGARGRLAGRYNEQFF | TGTGCCACCAGTGGCGCCAGAGGGCGACTAGCGGGACGATACAATGAGCAGTTCTTC
TRBJ1-1 | NA | TRBV5-1 | NA | CASSPQIRTNTEAFF | TGCGCCAGCAGCCCCCAGATCCGGACGAACACTGAAGCTTTCTTT
TRBJ2-3 | TRBD2 | TRBV24-1 | NA | CATSEQGGTDTQYF | TGTGCCACCAGTGAGCAGGGAGGGACAGATACGCAGTATTTT
TRBJ1-3 | NA | TRBV7-9 | NA | CASSLEGQAGNTIYF | TGTGCCAGCAGCTTAGAGGGCCAGGCAGGAAACACCATATATTTT
TRBJ2-2 | TRBD2 | TRBV3-1/TRBV3-2 | NA | CASSHTSGGAGTGELFF | TGTGCCAGCAGCCACACTAGCGGGGGGGCCGGGACCGGGGAGCTGTTTTTT
TRBJ1-6 | NA | TRBV7-8 | NA | CASSPGSRVNSPLHF | TGTGCCAGCAGCCCCGGGTCCCGAGTAAATTCACCCCTCCACTTT
TRBJ2-1 | TRBD2 | TRBV3-1/TRBV3-2 | NA | CASSRLLAGGPHEQFF | TGTGCCAGCAGCCGACTACTAGCGGGAGGGCCCCATGAGCAGTTCTTC
TRBJ2-2 | NA | TRBV2 | NA | CASSHPTSPGGKDTGELFF | TGTGCCAGCAGTCACCCCACCTCCCCAGGGGGGAAGGACACCGGGGAGCTGTTTTTT
TRBJ1-2 | TRBD1 | TRBV6-1 | NA | CASSEETGGYYGYTF | TGTGCCAGCAGTGAAGAAACAGGGGGCTACTATGGCTACACCTTC
TRBJ2-4 | NA | TRBV18 | once | CASSPMSGGGNIQYF | TGTGCCAGCTCTCCCATGAGTGGGGGCGGAAACATTCAGTACTTC
TRBJ1-2 | NA | TRBV5-4 | NA | CASSFQDRSNYGYTF | TGTGCCAGCAGCTTCCAAGATCGTTCTAACTATGGCTACACCTTC
TRBJ1-2 | TRBD1 | TRBV28 | NA | CASSSMGTGPDYGYTF | TGTGCCAGCAGTTCGATGGGGACAGGGCCTGACTATGGCTACACCTTC
TRBJ2-1 | NA | TRBV19 | NA | CASSIWGDNEQFF | TGTGCCAGTAGTATCTGGGGGGACAATGAGCAGTTCTTC
TRBJ1-2 | NA | TRBV5-1 | NA | CASSLAGGLGGYGYTF | TGCGCCAGCAGCTTGGCCGGAGGTCTGGGTGGCTATGGCTACACCTTC
TRBJ1-2 | TRBD1 | TRBV19 | NA | CASSMGQGDGYTF | TGTGCCAGTAGTATGGGACAGGGGGATGGCTACACCTTC
TRBJ2-7 | NA | TRBV7-9 | NA | CASSYRALEQYF | TGTGCCAGCAGCTATCGGGCCCTCGAGCAGTACTTC
TRBJ1-5 | TRBD1 | TRBV28 | NA | CASSAYRGSNQPQHF | TGTGCCAGCAGTGCCTACAGGGGAAGCAATCAGCCCCAGCATTTT
TRBJ1-2 | NA | TRBV5-4 | NA | CASSLTVRLGDGYTF | TGTGCCAGCAGCTTGACAGTCCGCCTTGGCGATGGCTACACCTTC
TRBJ2-7 | TRBD2 | TRBV10-3 | NA | CAISTGTSGNYEQYF | TGTGCCATCAGTACCGGGACTAGCGGGAACTACGAGCAGTACTTC
TRBJ2-7 | TRBD2 | TRBV3-1/TRBV3-2 | NA | CASSHPAGGTYEQYF | TGTGCCAGCAGCCACCCAGCGGGAGGGACCTACGAGCAGTACTTC
TRBJ1-1 | NA | TRBV28 | NA | CASSRKSEAFF | TGTGCCAGCAGTCGAAAAAGTGAAGCTTTCTTT
TRBJ2-6 | NA | TRBV7-9 | NA | CASSLMGTGANVLTF | TGTGCCAGCAGCTTAATGGGGACTGGGGCCAACGTCCTGACTTTC
TRBJ2-7 | TRBD2 | TRBV5-4 | NA | CASSPGTSLGYEQYF | TGTGCCAGCAGCCCCGGGACTAGTCTCGGGTACGAGCAGTACTTC
TRBJ1-1 | TRBD1 | TRBV6-2/TRBV6-3 | NA | CASSYPGTGKVNTEAFF | TGTGCCAGCAGTTACCCCGGGACAGGGAAGGTGAACACTGAAGCTTTCTTT
TRBJ1-1 | NA | TRBV10-3 | NA | CANTPGHTEAFF | TGTGCCAACACACCAGGGCACACTGAAGCTTTCTTT
TRBJ2-7 | TRBD1 | TRBV2 | NA | CASCTQGRGLEQYF | TGTGCCAGTTGTACACAGGGGCGAGGGCTCGAGCAGTACTTC
TRBJ1-4 | NA | TRBV28 | few | CATSFRDSPVREKLFF | TGTGCCACCAGTTTCCGGGACTCCCCTGTAAGAGAAAAACTGTTTTTT
TRBJ1-4 | NA | TRBV2 | NA | CASSDRDEKLFF | TGTGCCAGCAGTGACAGAGATGAAAAACTGTTTTTT
TRBJ2-3 | TRBD2 | TRBV3-1/TRBV3-2 | NA | CASSQGPAGHTDTQYF | TGTGCCAGCAGCCAAGGGCCAGCGGGGCACACAGATACGCAGTATTTT
TRBJ1-2 | NA | TRBV5-4 | once | CASSQPNYGYTF | TGTGCCAGCAGTCAGCCTAACTATGGCTACACCTTC
TRBJ1-5 | NA | TRBV12-5 | few | CASGLGYGQPQHF | TGTGCTAGTGGTTTGGGCTATGGACAGCCCCAGCATTTT
TRBJ1-4 | NA | TRBV18 | NA | CASSPRQSQLVWEKLFF | TGTGCCAGCTCACCAAGGCAGTCACAGCTTGTATGGGAAAAACTGTTTTTT
TRBJ2-7 | NA | TRBV11-3 | NA | CASSLVGTGIYEQYF | TGTGCCAGCAGCTTAGTTGGAACAGGGATCTACGAGCAGTACTTC
TRBJ1-2 | TRBD1 | TRBV5-6 | NA | CASSRPPTGGAGGYTF | TGTGCCAGCAGCCGGCCCCCCACAGGGGGCGCCGGTGGCTACACCTTC
TRBJ2-1 | NA | TRBV5-1 | NA | CASSLMPGTYNEQFF | TGCGCCAGCAGCCTGATGCCGGGCACCTACAATGAGCAGTTCTTC
TRBJ2-3 | TRBD2 | TRBV6-5 | NA | CASGIAGDTDTQYF | TGTGCCAGCGGGATTGCGGGGGACACAGATACGCAGTATTTT
TRBJ2-5 | TRBD2 | TRBV15 | few | CATSRVSGLGAETQYF | TGTGCCACCAGCAGAGTATCAGGACTAGGAGCAGAGACCCAGTACTTC
TRBJ2-3 | TRBD2 | TRBV5-1 | NA | CASSLEGGRVTDTQYF | TGCGCCAGCAGCTTGGAGGGCGGGAGGGTCACAGATACGCAGTATTTT
TRBJ2-1 | NA | TRBV28 | NA | CASRGTLNANEQFF | TGTGCCAGCAGAGGGACGCTCAATGCCAATGAGCAGTTCTTC
TRBJ2-2 | NA | TRBV2 | NA | CASSVLGTGELFF | TGTGCCAGCAGTGTCTTGGGGACCGGGGAGCTGTTTTTT
TRBJ2-5 | TRBD1 | TRBV6-5 | NA | CASRSRAGGQETQYF | TGTGCCAGCAGGTCGCGGGCAGGGGGCCAAGAGACCCAGTACTTC
TRBJ1-5 | NA | TRBV9 | once | CASSVQSWQPQHF | TGTGCCAGCAGCGTCCAGTCTTGGCAGCCCCAGCATTTT